The 30 T cell receptor beta chains presented below share a single source sample, sequenced in a study of identical twins. TCRdb analysed the 5' RACE reads with MiXCR anew, one entry per CDR3 protein. The sample lists roughly 1.6 million distinct CDR3 sequences, about 32% occurring once. The sequenced material came from cord blood. The receptors here all came from a newborn girl in good health.

The chain links TRBV20-1 to TRBJ1-5, with 10 bases that match TRBD1. Germline trimming cut 2 bases from V and 4 bases from J; bases unmatched to any gene: 14. Germline lookup yields CDR1 DFQATT and CDR2 SNEGSKA (reference sequence). This CDR3 has 18 amino acids. CDR3 DNA sequence: TGCAGTGCTAGACCTCACCCGAAGACAGGGGGCTTGAATCAGCCCCAGCATTTT. Protein sequence: CSARPHPKTGGLNQPQHF.

V is TRBV7-9 and J is TRBJ2-4, with 8 bases identical to TRBD1. The germline CDR1 and CDR2 sequences are SEHNR and FQNEAQ (reference sequence). V trimming: 5 bases; J trimming: 6 bases; junction bases outside the gene matches: 6. The CDR3 loop spans 14 amino acids. CDR3 in amino acids: CASSARTGTNIQYF. CDR3 DNA: TGTGCCAGCAGCGCGCGGACAGGGACAAACATTCAGTACTTC.

In this sample, this clonotype turned up many times. V is TRBV2 and J is TRBJ2-3; D is undetermined. The CDR3 is 14 amino acids. The V and J ends lost 7 bases and 4 bases respectively, with 15 bases between them. Germline V gene sequence: CDR1 SNHLY, CDR2 FYNNEI. DNA for the CDR3: TGTGCCAGCAAAGGAAGGTCCAGCGCAGATACGCAGTATTTT. Its translation is CASKGRSSADTQYF.

The chain employs TRBV3-1 and TRBJ2-7; D gene uncertain. Deletions cut 1 base from V and 7 bases from J, with 14 bases between. The CDR3 spans 14 residues. Germline lookup yields CDR1 LGHDT and CDR2 YNNKEL (reference sequence). In DNA, the CDR3 is TGTGCCAGCAGCCAAGTGGGTAGAGACAATGAGCAGTACTTC. It is translated as CASSQVGRDNEQYF.

This chain uses TRBV5-6 with TRBJ2-4, with 7 bases aligning to TRBD1. The end of the DNA fits TRBJ2-5 better, so the J call may be wrong. CDR3 length: 14 amino acids. The germline V gene encodes CDR1 SGHDT and CDR2 YYEEEE. CDR3 coding DNA: TGTGCCAGCAGCTTCCAACAGGGGCAAGAGACCCAGTACTTC. This gives the protein CASSFQQGQETQYF.

The chain employs TRBV20-1 and TRBJ2-3; 8 bases agree with TRBD1. CDR1 is DFQATT, CDR2 SNEGSKA, per germline (reference sequence). J was trimmed by 2 bases and V by 4 bases; bases with no gene match: 5. The CDR3 has 14 residues. Here the CDR3 reads CSAIRDRHTDTQYF. The DNA for the CDR3 is TGCAGTGCTATACGGGACAGGCACACAGATACGCAGTATTTT.

This clonotype showed up many times. This chain links TRBV12-3 or TRBV12-4 with TRBJ1-5; D is unresolved. The CDR3 extends over 16 amino acids. Trimming shortened V by 7 bases and J by 1 base, and 17 bases separated the two germline ends. This CDR3 reads CASTTGPYLSNQPQHF. For the CDR3, the DNA is TGTGCCAGCACCACCGGACCCTACCTAAGCAATCAGCCCCAGCATTTT.

This clonotype was seen only a few times. The rearrangement joins TRBV3-1 to TRBJ1-2; TRBD1 aligns across 7 bases. Germline V gene data show CDR1 as LGHDT and CDR2 as YNNKEL (reference sequence). The junction had 7 bases not matched to a gene; V was cut back by 1 base and J by 2 bases. The CDR3 runs to 16 residues. The CDR3, as DNA: TGTGCCAGCAGCCAAGTACTTACGGACAGGAACTATGGCTACACCTTC. It is translated as CASSQVLTDRNYGYTF.

V usage is TRBV2 and J usage is TRBJ2-1, with TRBD2 as a possible D gene (5 bases). The J call may not be correct, given that the DNA end is closer to TRBJ2-7. Per germline, CDR1 SNHLY and CDR2 FYNNEI. The CDR3 is made up of 15 amino acids. CDR3: CASSVASRPYNEQYF. The CDR3 DNA is TGTGCCAGCAGTGTGGCTAGCCGCCCCTACAATGAGCAGTACTTC.

This clonotype was detected a few times. The V and J genes are TRBV29-1 and TRBJ1-1; D remains unclear. This CDR3 is 12 amino acids long. Deletions cut 1 base from V and 5 bases from J, with 8 bases between. Germline V gene data show CDR1 as SQVTM and CDR2 as ANQGSEA. The CDR3 nucleotides read TGCAGCGTTGAAGGCCGTTTTACTGAAGCTTTCTTT. As protein: CSVEGRFTEAFF.

The chain recombines TRBV25-1 with TRBJ1-1; possibly TRBD1 for D (6 bases). Germline CDR1 reads MGHDK; CDR2 reads SYGVNS. V dropped 2 bases and J dropped 8 bases, with 15 bases sitting between them. This CDR3 contains 14 residues. Here the CDR3 DNA reads TGTGCCAGCAGTGAAACGAGGGGGGGGGCAGAAGCTTTCTTT. Translating gives CASSETRGGAEAFF.

V and J are TRBV4-2 and TRBJ2-3, with D unclear. The V end was cut by 0 bases, the J end by 4 bases, with 11 bases between. The CDR3 sequence is 15 residues long. The germline V gene has CDR1 LGHNA and CDR2 YNFKEQ. The CDR3 sequence is CASSQDRAIPDTQYF. CDR3 in DNA: TGTGCCAGCAGCCAAGATCGGGCAATCCCAGATACGCAGTATTTT.

The chain combines TRBV20-1 with TRBJ2-5; 7 bases are a match to TRBD1. The last part of the DNA fits TRBJ2-1 better; the J call may be wrong. The CDR3 is made up of 14 amino acids. Per the germline V gene, CDR1 is DFQATT and CDR2 is SNEGSKA (reference sequence). The CDR3 coding sequence is TGCAGTGCTAGTCACAGGGGATGGCAAGAGACCCAGTTCTTC. Its protein product is CSASHRGWQETQFF.

The genes are TRBV7-2 and TRBJ2-1; TRBD2 matches 10 bases. This CDR3 has 16 residues. Germline assignment: CDR1 SGHTA and CDR2 FQGNSA. The junction had 6 bases not matched to a gene; V was cut back by 2 bases and J by 5 bases. The CDR3 coding sequence is TGTGCCAGCAGCTTAAAGAGCGGACTAGCGGACAATGAGCAGTTCTTC. Protein: CASSLKSGLADNEQFF.

The chain uses TRBV9 and TRBJ2-5; the match to TRBD2 covers 10 bases. CDR3 size: 18 residues. V dropped 0 bases and J dropped 11; count of bases not matched to a gene: 19. The V gene's germline CDR1 is SGDLS and CDR2 YYNGEE. CDR3 amino acids: CASSVGALAGFNINEQYF. The DNA of the CDR3 is TGTGCCAGCAGCGTAGGGGCACTAGCGGGATTCAACATCAATGAGCAGTACTTC.

The V gene is TRBV4-1, the J gene TRBJ1-5; D unclear. The CDR3 runs 12 residues. In germline, CDR1 is MGHRA, CDR2 YSYEKL. The V gene lost 4 bases and the J gene lost 8 bases, with 9 bases spanning the gap. In DNA form, the CDR3 reads TGCGCCAGCAGCCCCCCTATGGAGCCCCAGCATTTT. It is translated as CASSPPMEPQHF.

The rearrangement links TRBV3-1 to TRBJ2-3; TRBD2 agrees at 10 bases. The CDR3 extends over 19 amino acids. The germline CDR1 and CDR2 sequences are LGHDT and YNNKEL (reference sequence). V lost 0 bases and J lost 0; bases outside the gene matches: 9. CDR3 amino acids: CASSQDLFRGLASTDTQYF. CDR3 coding DNA: TGTGCCAGCAGCCAAGATCTTTTTCGGGGACTAGCGAGCACAGATACGCAGTATTTT.

This clonotype occurred a few times. This chain joins TRBV19 and TRBJ2-1; the D is unclear. TRBJ2-7 matches the DNA end more closely, so the J call is doubtful. This CDR3 region has 17 residues. Germline V lookup: CDR1 LNHDA, CDR2 SQIVND (reference sequence). The CDR3 protein is CASSIVVSFSSYNEQYF. CDR3 DNA sequence: TGTGCCAGTAGTATAGTCGTTAGCTTCAGCTCCTACAATGAGCAGTACTTC.

The chain carries TRBV28 and TRBJ2-1; 10 bases agree with TRBD1. The V gene's germline CDR1 is MDHEN and CDR2 SYDVKM. The CDR3 is 14 amino acids. The V and J ends lost 6 bases and 6 bases, in that order; junction bases with no gene match: 5. The CDR3 loop is CASRRTGGGNEQFF. In DNA form, the CDR3 reads TGTGCCAGCAGAAGGACAGGGGGAGGCAATGAGCAGTTCTTC.

The chain carries TRBV5-6 and TRBJ2-3; 9 nucleotides line up with TRBD2. The V and J ends lost 2 bases and 6 bases, in that order; junction bases with no gene match: 7. The CDR3 is 15 residues long. Germline CDR1 and CDR2: SGHDT and YYEEEE. The CDR3 sequence: CASSFISGGRDTQYF. In DNA form, the CDR3 reads TGTGCCAGCAGCTTCATTAGCGGGGGAAGGGATACGCAGTATTTT. Full variable domain (rest looked up from reference TRBV5-6 and TRBJ2-3): DAGVTQSPTHLIKTRGQQVTLRCSPKSGHDTVSWYQQALGQGPQFIFQYYEEEERQRGNFPDRFSGHQFPNYSSELNVNALLLGDSALYLCASSFISGGRDTQYFGPGTRLTVL.

This clonotype has more than one count but fewer than ten. V usage is TRBV4-2 and J usage is TRBJ2-2; D is perhaps TRBD1 (5 bases). The V gene lost 1 base and the J gene lost 2 bases, with 8 bases spanning the gap. There are 15 residues in the CDR3. CDR1 and CDR2 (germline): LGHNA, YNFKEQ. The CDR3 sequence: CASSQARTNTGELFF. The CDR3 coding sequence is TGTGCCAGCAGCCAAGCTAGGACAAACACCGGGGAGCTGTTTTTT.

This chain uses TRBV30 with TRBJ2-7; the match to TRBD1 covers 7 bases. CDR3 length: 12 residues. Per the germline V gene, CDR1 is GTSNPN and CDR2 is SVGIG (reference sequence). Unmatched junction bases numbered 3, after V lost 5 bases and J lost 2 bases. In DNA form, the CDR3 reads TGTGCCTGGGACAGGGATACCTACGAGCAGTACTTC. Amino acids: CAWDRDTYEQYF.

The V and J genes are TRBV28 and TRBJ2-6; the match to TRBD1 covers 7 bases. The CDR3 length is 18 residues. Germline CDR1 is MDHEN and CDR2 is SYDVKM. Losses at the gene ends were 6 bases for V and 0 bases for J; bases not matched to a gene: 11. The CDR3 DNA is TGTGCCAGCAGCTATGAGACAGGGAGTGGCTCTGGGGCCAACGTCCTGACTTTC. Translating it yields CASSYETGSGSGANVLTF. Full variable domain (outside the CDR3, taken from reference TRBV28 and TRBJ2-6): DVKVTQSSRYLVKRTGEKVFLECVQDMDHENMFWYRQDPGLGLRLIYFSYDVKMKEKGDIPEGYSVSREKKERFSLILESASTNQTSMYLCASSYETGSGSGANVLTFGAGSRLTVL.

This clonotype showed up many times. The V and J genes are TRBV29-1 and TRBJ2-7; 10 bases align to TRBD2. The V and J ends lost 8 bases and 1 base, in that order; junction bases with no gene match: 5. Germline-derived CDR1 and CDR2 are SQVTM and ANQGSEA. The length of the CDR3 is 13 residues. CDR3 nucleotide sequence: TGCAGCATCCTAGCGGGAGAGTCCTACGAGCAGTACTTC. This codes for CSILAGESYEQYF.

The V call is TRBV20-1, the J call TRBJ2-1; 8 positions agree with TRBD1. V gave up 2 bases and J gave up 4 bases; unmatched junction bases: 7. Per the germline V gene, CDR1 is DFQATT and CDR2 is SNEGSKA (reference sequence). The CDR3 has 15 residues. CDR3 region: CSARHPGTGYNEQFF. As DNA, the CDR3 is TGCAGTGCTAGACACCCCGGGACAGGTTACAATGAGCAGTTCTTC.

The gene calls are TRBV5-5 and TRBJ2-3; 7 bases fit TRBD2. CDR1 and CDR2 from the germline V gene are SGHKS and YYEKEE (reference sequence). Trimming at V came to 2 bases and at J to 3 bases, leaving 9 bases not matched to a gene. CDR3 length equals 16 residues. Written as DNA, the CDR3 is TGTGCCAGCAGCTTCATCCCCCGTAGCGGGACAGATACGCAGTATTTT. It encodes CASSFIPRSGTDTQYF.

This clonotype was seen only a few times. The chain uses TRBV10-3 and TRBJ2-1; the match to TRBD1 covers 7 bases. V lost 0 bases and J lost 7; bases outside the gene matches: 0. CDR1 is ENHRY, CDR2 SYGVKD, per germline. This CDR3 is built from 13 residues. CDR3 DNA sequence: TGTGCCATCAGTGAGTCGGACAGGAATGAGCAGTTCTTC. Translated: CAISESDRNEQFF.

This clonotype was seen a handful of times. The genes are TRBV4-2 and TRBJ2-3; TRBD2 matches 9 bases. This CDR3 comprises 16 residues. With V trimmed by 0 bases and J by 6 bases, 7 bases remained unmatched. Germline values: CDR1 LGHNA, CDR2 YNFKEQ. CDR3 in amino acids: CASSQDPSGGRDTQYF. CDR3 coding DNA: TGTGCCAGCAGCCAAGACCCCAGCGGGGGGCGGGATACGCAGTATTTT.

The rearrangement links TRBV20-1 to TRBJ2-3; TRBD1 aligns across 11 bases. V was pared by 3 bases and J by 6 bases, with 8 bases of the junction left unmatched. This CDR3 contains 15 residues. The germline V gene encodes CDR1 DFQATT and CDR2 SNEGSKA (reference sequence). The CDR3 DNA follows: TGCAGTGCTAGCTCCGGGACAGGGGGTGGGGATACGCAGTATTTT. Translated, it gives CSASSGTGGGDTQYF.

This clonotype was seen only a few times. This chain connects TRBV6-5 to TRBJ2-7, with 8 positions matching TRBD1. The CDR3 totals 14 residues. Germline CDR1 reads MNHEY; CDR2 reads SVGAGI. Trimming at V came to 5 bases and at J to 4 bases, leaving 7 bases not matched to a gene. The CDR3 is CASSRTGKRYEQYF. DNA of the CDR3: TGTGCCAGCAGTCGGACAGGGAAGAGGTACGAGCAGTACTTC.